These 28 T cell receptor beta chains were sequenced from one sample in a study of T cells after yellow fever vaccination. TCRdb reprocessed the 5' RACE reads via MiXCR and lists one record per CDR3 protein. The top ten hold around 2.3% of the sample, which has 160,000 or so distinct CDR3 sequences, about 7% seen once. The sequencing used CD4+ T cells sorted from PBMCs, collected about 5 days after the first yellow fever vaccination. Receptors originate from a man younger than 35 who received the YFV17D yellow fever vaccine.

This clonotype has a single count. Given a much more abundant clone one base away, this may be a read error. J is TRBJ1-2 and V is TRBV2, with D perhaps matching TRBD1 (5 bases). CDR3 length: 12 amino acids. Germline-derived CDR1 and CDR2 are SNHLY and FYNNEI. The CDR3 DNA reads TGTGCCAGCAGTGACCAGGGTAGAGGCTACATCTTC. This encodes CASSDQGRGYIF.

This clonotype was observed at least ten times. The chain links TRBV5-1 to TRBJ2-3; D possibly corresponds to TRBD1 (5 bases). The CDR3 loop spans 16 amino acids. V was trimmed by 0 bases and J by 4 bases, leaving 15 bases between them. Germline CDR1 reads SGHRS; CDR2 reads YFSETQ. CDR3 DNA sequence: TGCGCCAGCAGCTTGGCCACGGACAATGGGGCAGATACGCAGTATTTT. It encodes CASSLATDNGADTQYF.

This clonotype was counted at least ten times. This sequence joins TRBV4-3 and TRBJ2-6, with no clear D. The CDR3 sequence is 14 residues long. Germline V gene sequence: CDR1 LGHNA, CDR2 YSLEER. Between the trimmed V and J ends, which lost 1 base and 3 bases, there was a span of 4 bases. The CDR3 here is CASSQGNGANVLTF. CDR3 DNA sequence: TGCGCCAGCAGCCAAGGAAATGGGGCCAACGTCCTGACTTTC.

For this clonotype: This likely comes from a read error, as the CDR3 has no conserved phenylalanine or tryptophan at its end. The chain couples TRBV5-1 to TRBJ2-2; D not certain. V was cut by 0 bases and J by 4 bases, with 4 bases left in between. The CDR3 consists of 13 residues. Germline V gives CDR1 SGHRS, CDR2 YFSETQ. In DNA, the CDR3 is TGCGCCAGCAGCTTGGGCGGCACCGGGGAGCTGTTTTTG. Translating it yields CASSLGGTGELFL.

In this sample, this clonotype turned up a few times. The chain carries TRBV5-6 and TRBJ2-2, with D perhaps TRBD1 (7 bases). The CDR3 contains 15 residues. Between the trimmed V and J ends, which lost 4 bases and 2 bases, there was a span of 12 bases. The V gene's germline CDR1 is SGHDT and CDR2 YYEEEE. DNA of the CDR3: TGTGCCAGCAGCCGCGGGACAGCAAACACCGGGGAGCTGTTTTTT. Translation gives CASSRGTANTGELFF.

This clonotype was seen repeatedly, ten times or more. The rearrangement uses TRBV5-1 and TRBJ2-5; TRBD1 is a possible D gene (5 bases). V was clipped by 3 bases and J by 7 bases, with 10 bases between them. The CDR3 extends over 12 amino acids. CDR1 SGHRS and CDR2 YFSETQ come from the germline V gene. DNA for the CDR3: TGCGCCAGCAGCTCGGCCCAGGGGACCCAGTACTTC. Its protein product is CASSSAQGTQYF.

This clonotype was observed many times. The chain links TRBV5-6 to TRBJ2-2; no firm D call. Trimming pared 3 bases from V and 1 base from J, leaving 10 bases between. Per the germline V gene, CDR1 is SGHDT and CDR2 is YYEEEE. The CDR3 is 15 amino acids. CDR3 loop: CASSYRAWNTGELFF. The CDR3 DNA is TGTGCCAGCAGCTATAGGGCCTGGAACACCGGGGAGCTGTTTTTT.

The sample holds a few counts of this clonotype. The chain carries TRBV5-6 and TRBJ2-1; 12 nucleotides agree with TRBD2. Germline V lookup: CDR1 SGHDT, CDR2 YYEEEE. The V gene end was trimmed by 4 bases and the J gene end by 0 bases; junction bases not matched to a gene: 8. The CDR3 consists of 18 residues. DNA of the CDR3: TGTGCCAGCAGCGCCTCTAGCGGGGGGGCACTCTCCTACAATGAGCAGTTCTTC. Protein sequence: CASSASSGGALSYNEQFF.

On this clonotype itself: A much larger clone lies one base from this, so it may be a read error. The rearrangement links TRBV4-3 to TRBJ2-1; D unclear. The germline gives CDR1 LGHNA, CDR2 YSLEER. CDR3 length equals 16 residues. The DNA for the CDR3 is TGCGACAGCAGCCAAGATACACATAACTCCTACAATGAGCAGTTCTTC. The encoded protein is CDSSQDTHNSYNEQFF.

This clonotype was counted ten times or more. V is TRBV5-1 and J is TRBJ1-3, with D hard to call. Germline CDR1 is SGHRS and CDR2 is YFSETQ. The CDR3 loop spans 14 amino acids. V was shortened by 4 bases and J by 2 bases, with 10 bases between the two germline ends. The CDR3 is CASSRGSTGNTIYF. CDR3 sequence (DNA): TGCGCCAGCAGCCGGGGATCTACTGGAAACACCATATATTTT. Using reference TRBV5-1 and TRBJ1-3 for the parts outside the CDR3, the full variable domain is KAGVTQTPRYLIKTRGQQVTLSCSPISGHRSVSWYQQTPGQGLQFLFEYFSETQRNKGNFPGRFSGRQFSNSRSEMNVSTLELGDSALYLCASSRGSTGNTIYFGEGSWLTVV.

The chain is built from TRBV10-2 and TRBJ2-1; TRBD2 is a possible D gene (6 bases). V dropped 0 bases and J dropped 8 bases, with 14 bases sitting between them. In germline, CDR1 is WSHSY, CDR2 SAAADI. This CDR3 is 15 amino acids long. The chain's CDR3 is CASSESSGVGYEQFF. CDR3 nucleotide sequence: TGCGCCAGCAGTGAGTCGTCGGGGGTGGGGTATGAGCAGTTCTTC.

As to this clonotype: A junction boundary mismatches the germline segment, possibly from a read error. The V call is TRBV20-1, the J call TRBJ2-5, with TRBD1 matching over 10 bases. The germline CDR1 and CDR2 sequences are DFQATT and SNEGSKA (reference sequence). The CDR3 loop spans 12 amino acids. CDR3 coding DNA: TGCAGTGCTACCGGGACAGGGGACAGCTTGGGCTTC. Protein sequence: CSATGTGDSLGF.

In the case of this clonotype: This may be a read error: a much more frequent sequence differs by one nucleotide. The CDR3 is CSATRARKQPQHF. The CDR3 bases are TGCAGTGCTACCCGGGCCCGCAAGCAGCCCCAGCATTTT. The V call is TRBV20-1, the J call TRBJ1-5; D ambiguous. Germline CDR1 DFQATT, CDR2 SNEGSKA (reference sequence). The CDR3 runs to 13 residues.

This clonotype appeared a few times. In DNA form, the CDR3 reads TGCAGTGCTAGCCCTGCTAGCGGGGGACAAGAGACCCAGTACTTC. Amino acids: CSASPASGGQETQYF. The chain combines TRBV20-1 with TRBJ2-5, with 10 positions matching TRBD2. The CDR3 spans 15 residues. Germline CDR1 is DFQATT and CDR2 is SNEGSKA (reference sequence). V was clipped by 3 bases and J by 2 bases; unmatched bases: 6.

This clonotype has ten or more counts. The rearrangement links TRBV6-2 or TRBV6-3 to TRBJ1-1; D ambiguous. The germline gives CDR1 MNHEY, CDR2 SVGEGT. Trimming took off 8 bases at V and 8 bases at J, with 18 bases between the two ends. This CDR3 spans 13 amino acids. The DNA for the CDR3 is TGTGCCAGCGGAAGGACGGTAGGAACCGAAGCTTTCTTT. This encodes CASGRTVGTEAFF.

In this sample, this clonotype turned up a few times. The chain is built from TRBV7-2 and TRBJ1-1, with D perhaps TRBD1 (5 bases). CDR3 length: 15 amino acids. Trimming took off 6 bases at V and 1 base at J, with 15 bases between the two ends. Germline V gene sequence: CDR1 SGHTA, CDR2 FQGNSA. This CDR3 reads CASRPPGPKNTEAFF. The CDR3 region has the DNA TGTGCCAGCAGGCCGCCGGGGCCTAAGAACACTGAAGCTTTCTTT.

This clonotype was observed at least ten times. V gene TRBV7-9 combines with J gene TRBJ2-7, with D maybe TRBD2 (6 bases). V gave up 2 bases and J gave up 4 bases, with 9 bases separating them. CDR1 is SEHNR and CDR2 is FQNEAQ in the germline V gene (reference sequence). This CDR3 is built from 13 residues. CDR3 residues: CASSLSGGYEQYF. CDR3 sequence (DNA): TGTGCCAGCAGCTTATCCGGGGGTTACGAGCAGTACTTC. The entire variable domain, with the rest obtained from reference TRBV7-9 and TRBJ2-7, is as follows: DTGVSQNPRHKITKRGQNVTFRCDPISEHNRLYWYRQTLGQGPEFLTYFQNEAQLEKSRLLSDRFSAERPKGSFSTLEIQRTEQGDSAMYLCASSLSGGYEQYFGPGTRLTVT.

The sample holds many counts of this clonotype. The chain joins TRBV7-9 to TRBJ1-5; no clear D gene. V was pared by 1 base and J by 3 bases, with 7 bases between. Germline CDR1 reads SEHNR; CDR2 reads FQNEAQ (reference sequence). The CDR3 spans 14 residues. Here the CDR3 DNA reads TGTGCCAGCAGCTTAGGACGGGACAATCAGCCCCAGCATTTT. It codes for CASSLGRDNQPQHF.

This chain joins TRBV4-3 and TRBJ1-2; tentatively, D is TRBD1 (5 bases). V dropped 4 bases and J dropped 2 bases, with 14 bases sitting between them. The CDR3 extends over 15 amino acids. CDR1 LGHNA and CDR2 YSLEER come from the germline V gene. In DNA, the CDR3 is TGCGCCAGCAGCCTGATAGTAGGGGACAACTATGGCTACACCTTC. Protein: CASSLIVGDNYGYTF.

The chain has TRBV20-1 and TRBJ2-3, with TRBD2 matching 9 bases. Germline lookup yields CDR1 DFQATT and CDR2 SNEGSKA (reference sequence). V lost 0 bases and J lost 7; bases outside the gene matches: 8. The CDR3 extends over 15 amino acids. The CDR3 region has the DNA TGCAGTGCTAGAGATAGGGTAGCGGGGGCAAATACGCAGTATTTT. It yields the protein CSARDRVAGANTQYF.

This clonotype was counted many times. The rearrangement uses TRBV28 and TRBJ2-1; either TRBD1 or TRBD2 may fit D (6 bases each). V lost 6 bases and J 5 bases, leaving 17 bases between the germline ends. Germline V gives CDR1 MDHEN, CDR2 SYDVKM. The CDR3 runs to 15 residues. The chain's CDR3 is CASSPAGGRNNEQFF. For the CDR3, the DNA is TGTGCCAGCAGCCCCGCCGGGGGCAGAAACAATGAGCAGTTCTTC.

V usage is TRBV9 and J usage is TRBJ2-3; possible D gene TRBD2, 5 bases. V lost 2 bases and J 0 bases, leaving 7 bases between the germline ends. The CDR3 is made up of 14 amino acids. The germline CDR1 and CDR2 sequences are SGDLS and YYNGEE. The CDR3 DNA follows: TGTGCCAGCAGCGTCGGGGTCAGCACAGATACGCAGTATTTT. Protein sequence: CASSVGVSTDTQYF.

This clonotype has more than one count but fewer than ten. The gene calls are TRBV2 and TRBJ2-1, with 13 bases aligning to TRBD2. The junction had 4 bases not matched to a gene; V was cut back by 3 bases and J by 8 bases. Germline values: CDR1 SNHLY, CDR2 FYNNEI. The CDR3 has 15 residues. The CDR3 DNA is TGTGCCAGCAGTGATGCACTAGCGGGGGGGCATGAGCAGTTCTTC. Translating it yields CASSDALAGGHEQFF.

This clonotype was seen more than once but under ten times. The chain recombines TRBV7-8 with TRBJ2-1; 8 positions match TRBD2. CDR3 length: 16 amino acids. CDR1 SGHVS and CDR2 FQNEAQ come from the germline V gene. The V gene end was trimmed by 2 bases and the J gene end by 7 bases; junction bases not matched to a gene: 10. In DNA, the CDR3 is TGTGCCAGCAGCTTATGGCGGGCGGGGGGCTGGAATGAGCAGTTCTTC. This sequence encodes CASSLWRAGGWNEQFF.

This clonotype was counted a few times. The chain carries TRBV7-2 and TRBJ1-5; 9 positions agree with TRBD1. There are 17 residues in the CDR3. J was trimmed by 2 bases and V by 1 base; bases with no gene match: 6. CDR1 is SGHTA, CDR2 FQGNSA, per germline. The CDR3 nucleotides read TGTGCCAGCAGCTTAGGTAGGGGGACAGGGCGCAATCAGCCCCAGCATTTT. It codes for CASSLGRGTGRNQPQHF.

This clonotype was seen repeatedly, ten times or more. The J gene is TRBJ2-2, the V gene TRBV5-1; D perhaps matches TRBD2 (5 bases). The V and J ends lost 2 bases and 7 bases respectively, with 15 bases between them. The CDR3 is 15 residues long. CDR1 and CDR2 from the germline V gene are SGHRS and YFSETQ. This chain's CDR3 is CASSLTSSEGGELFF. CDR3 nucleotides: TGCGCCAGCAGCTTAACGAGCTCTGAGGGCGGGGAGCTGTTTTTT.

This clonotype has a count of ten or more. V usage is TRBV29-1 and J usage is TRBJ2-5, with D unresolved. The CDR3 runs to 14 residues. Trimming pared 4 bases from V and 1 base from J, leaving 13 bases between. Germline loops: CDR1 SQVTM, CDR2 ANQGSEA. The CDR3 spells CSVAGPSSQETQYF. The CDR3 bases are TGCAGCGTTGCGGGCCCCAGTAGCCAAGAGACCCAGTACTTC. Complete variable domain (other parts from reference TRBV29-1 and TRBJ2-5): SAVISQKPSRDICQRGTSLTIQCQVDSQVTMMFWYRQQPGQSLTLIATANQGSEATYESGFVIDKFPISRPNLTFSTLTVSNMSPEDSSIYLCSVAGPSSQETQYFGPGTRLLVL.

This clonotype turned up a few times. The V and J genes are TRBV30 and TRBJ1-2, with D uncertain. Germline V gene data show CDR1 as GTSNPN and CDR2 as SVGIG (reference sequence). V shed 0 bases and J shed 4 bases, with 3 bases lying between them. This CDR3 contains 11 residues. CDR3 sequence: CAWSVGYGYTF. Written as DNA, the CDR3 is TGTGCCTGGAGTGTCGGCTATGGCTACACCTTC.